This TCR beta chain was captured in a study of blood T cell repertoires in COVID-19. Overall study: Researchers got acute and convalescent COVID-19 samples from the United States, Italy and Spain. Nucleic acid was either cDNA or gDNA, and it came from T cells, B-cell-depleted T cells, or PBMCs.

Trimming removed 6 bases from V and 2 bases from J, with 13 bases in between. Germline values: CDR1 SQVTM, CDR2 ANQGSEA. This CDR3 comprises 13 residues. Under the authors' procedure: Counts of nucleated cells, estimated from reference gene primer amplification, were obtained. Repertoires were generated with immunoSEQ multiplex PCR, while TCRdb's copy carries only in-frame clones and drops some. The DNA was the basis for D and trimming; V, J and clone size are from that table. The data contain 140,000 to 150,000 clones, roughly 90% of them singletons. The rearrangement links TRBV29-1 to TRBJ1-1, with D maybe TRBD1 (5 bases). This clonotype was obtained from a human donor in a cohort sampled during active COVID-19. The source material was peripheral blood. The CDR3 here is CSVRRDGNTEAFF. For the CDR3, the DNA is TGCAGCGTGCGGCGGGACGGTAACACTGAAGCTTTCTTT.